This T cell receptor beta chain came from a study of cytomegalovirus exposure and HLA in healthy donors. The length of the CDR3 is 15 residues. Germline CDR1 is SGHDT and CDR2 is YYEEEE. The V segment lost 1 base and the J segment 8 bases; nucleotides outside the gene matches: 9. PCR involved 60 Vbeta and 13 Jbeta primers. The assay was immunoSEQ multiplex PCR, and TCRdb's table has in-frame clones only and misses some. The sample includes 90,000 to 120,000 clones, about 80% of them seen just once. This clone was detected once. The sequence derives from a middle-aged man in good health and CMV-seropositive. The sample consisted of PBMCs. The chain recombines TRBV5-6 with TRBJ1-5; 7 bases are shared with TRBD1. The CDR3 loop reads CASSLFYRGNEPQHF. The DNA of the CDR3 is TGTGCCAGCAGCTTGTTTTACAGGGGTAACGAGCCCCAGCATTTT.